This T cell receptor (beta chain) is drawn from a study of T cells in Graves' hyperthyroidism and ophthalmopathy. The TCR beta CDR3 regions underwent amplification using RNA transcripts as the source. First-round RT-PCR with HTBI primers amplified the TCR CDR3 region. A single record per CDR3 protein comes from TCRdb applying MiXCR to the multiplex PCR reads. The data contain nearly 600,000 distinct CDR3 sequences, more than 11% of them singletons. In this sample, this clonotype turned up many times. Its antigen is not identified. The study, taken as a whole, reports: The model made its ophthalmopathy prediction, and onset followed a median 6.5 months later.

The CDR3 runs 15 residues. V lost 4 bases and J lost 0, with 13 bases in between. Germline V gene data show CDR1 as SQVTM and CDR2 as ANQGSEA. This chain connects TRBV29-1 to TRBJ2-1; D might be TRBD1 (5 bases). The sequenced sample consisted of blood. This TCR came from a woman under 40 with Graves' hyperthyroidism that later progressed to Graves' ophthalmopathy. The CDR3: CSVGWGTRSYNEQFF. The CDR3 DNA reads as TGCAGCGTTGGGTGGGGCACCCGCTCCTACAATGAGCAGTTCTTC.